This T cell receptor (beta chain) was found in a study of blood T cells in healthy people across ages. Study-wide context: There was about one barcoded beta molecule captured by template switching per two T cells. General study findings and limits: Roughly linear age-related decline in beta diversity appeared, significant by age approximately 41.

A J-beta primer mix and a sample-barcoded 5' primer were used in a second PCR of about 7 to 12 cycles. TCRdb used MiXCR to reprocess the 5' RACE reads, holding one entry per CDR3 protein. The data show about 1.6 million distinct CDR3 sequences, with around 35% seen just once and approximately 10% held by the top ten. Worth noting for this clonotype: Its antigen is as yet unknown.

The CDR3 is 16 amino acids. Total RNA, at least 5.5 micrograms per sample, came from PBMCs. The sequenced sample was blood. The TCR originated in a woman younger than 45 in good health. V gene TRBV21-1 combines with J gene TRBJ2-4; TRBD2 was called by the table and not checked on the DNA. TRBV21-1 is reported as a pseudogene. The DNA for the CDR3 is TGTGCCAGCAGCAAAGTTAGCGGGGTAGCCAAAAACATTCAGTACTTC. Its translation: CASSKVSGVAKNIQYF.